This TCR beta chain was profiled in a study of CD8+ T cells in alopecia areata. V was cut by 7 bases and J by 0 bases, with 13 bases left in between. The CDR3 is made up of 15 amino acids. CDR1 and CDR2 from the germline V gene are MNHEY and SVGAGI. Noted treatment: oral pan-JAK inhibitor, 5-10 mg twice daily. Sorted populations comprised CD4+ and CD8+ T cells obtained from PBMCs. In this sample, this clone turned up once. Following RNA extraction, reverse transcription yielded cDNA that acted as the sequencing template. The table came from immunoSEQ multiplex PCR; TCRdb's copy has only in-frame clones and leaves some out. The repertoire has about 190,000 clones, about three fifths of them found once; the top ten carry roughly 0.71%.

The chain couples TRBV6-5 to TRBJ1-5; maybe TRBD1 (5 bases). This receptor was obtained from a human donor with alopecia areata. The material was CD4+ T cells sorted from blood, obtained at week 4, from a patient treated with tofacitinib. CDR3 bases: TGTGCCAGCATTCCCCCGGACAATAGCAATCAGCCCCAGCATTTT. Translating it yields CASIPPDNSNQPQHF.